This entry features one T cell receptor beta chain sequence. Its specificity is not known. In the source study's methods: Without quality scores, immunoSEQ junctional reads could not be filtered like full-length reads. TCRdb's table, derived via immunoSEQ multiplex PCR, lists solely in-frame clones and lacks some. The D gene and trimming were derived from the DNA, and the V and J assignments and clone size from that table. The data contain about 2.2 million clones, approximately 92% of them singletons. Only CD45RO-negative cells positively selected for CCR7 counted as naive CD8 cells, so terminally differentiated effector memory CD45RA+ cells were excluded. These data belong to a study of shared clonotypes between healthy human individuals. Study results and limitations: Depth was large, yet rarefaction showed that sorted-subset sequencing was incomplete. Around 5.3% of naive CD4 clonotypes were shared across a handful of donors.

The material sequenced was naive CD8+ T cells from PBMCs. The clonotype comes from a man aged 18 to 29 in good health. Some clones in this sample may be carry-over from other donors' samples.

CDR3 DNA sequence: TGTGCCAGCAGCCCTACCCGGACAGGGCGGGAATTCTATGGCTACACCTTC. Protein: CASSPTRTGREFYGYTF. The chain recombines TRBV9 with TRBJ1-2, with 8 bases identical to TRBD1. The germline V gene encodes CDR1 SGDLS and CDR2 YYNGEE. The trim removed 4 bases at V and 4 bases at J, leaving 15 bases unmatched. This CDR3 region has 17 residues.